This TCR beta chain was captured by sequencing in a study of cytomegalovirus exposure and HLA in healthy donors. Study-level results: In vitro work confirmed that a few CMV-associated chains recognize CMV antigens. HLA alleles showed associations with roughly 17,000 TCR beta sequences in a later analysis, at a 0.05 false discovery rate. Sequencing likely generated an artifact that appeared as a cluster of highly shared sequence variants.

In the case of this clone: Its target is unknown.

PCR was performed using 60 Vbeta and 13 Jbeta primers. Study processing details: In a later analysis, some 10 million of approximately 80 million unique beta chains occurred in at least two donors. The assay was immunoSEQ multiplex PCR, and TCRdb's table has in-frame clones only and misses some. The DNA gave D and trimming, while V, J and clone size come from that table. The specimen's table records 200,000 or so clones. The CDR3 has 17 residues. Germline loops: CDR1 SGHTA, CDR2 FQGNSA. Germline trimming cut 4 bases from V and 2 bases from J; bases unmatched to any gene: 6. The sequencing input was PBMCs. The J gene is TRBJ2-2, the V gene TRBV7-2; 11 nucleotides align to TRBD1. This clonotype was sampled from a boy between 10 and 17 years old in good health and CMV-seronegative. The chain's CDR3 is CASSSGDRGGNTGELFF. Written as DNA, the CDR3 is TGTGCCAGCAGCTCCGGGGACAGGGGGGGCAACACCGGGGAGCTGTTTTTT.